Listed below are T cell receptor beta chains from one sample, sequenced in a study of blood T cell repertoires in COVID-19. The protocol was immunoSEQ multiplex PCR, while the TCRdb copy is restricted to in-frame clones and leaves out a portion. The data show over 50,000 clones, around 87% seen once. Sequencing used peripheral blood. All receptors come from a man aged 60-69 years with acute or convalescent COVID-19. Both conserved end residues are part of each CDR3. Each record gives: V gene, J gene, CDR3 protein.

v_call: TRBV18
j_call: TRBJ1-5
cdr3_aa: CASSHGQVNSNQPQHF

v_call: TRBV7-9
j_call: TRBJ2-1
cdr3_aa: CASSPDREGGSYNEQFF

v_call: TRBV7-9
j_call: TRBJ2-5
cdr3_aa: CASSTSGASETQYF

v_call: TRBV18
j_call: TRBJ2-2
cdr3_aa: CASSPKGIGGSNTGELFF

v_call: TRBV25-1
j_call: TRBJ2-7
cdr3_aa: CASSEVGQGLHEQYF

v_call: TRBV5-1
j_call: TRBJ1-1
cdr3_aa: CASSTGQGNTEAFF

v_call: TRBV24-1
j_call: TRBJ2-5
cdr3_aa: CATSDGGSAGGKETQYF

v_call: TRBV19
j_call: TRBJ1-3
cdr3_aa: CAHVPVVCLGQGDSGNTIYF

v_call: TRBV18
j_call: TRBJ2-7
cdr3_aa: CASSPNSRSYEQYF

v_call: TRBV5-4
j_call: TRBJ2-7
cdr3_aa: CASSLSLSYEQYF

v_call: TRBV20-1
j_call: TRBJ2-3
cdr3_aa: CSASSPYGARTDTQYF

v_call: TRBV6-5
j_call: TRBJ1-2
cdr3_aa: CASSSWGPNYGYTF

v_call: TRBV3-1/TRBV3-2
j_call: TRBJ2-1
cdr3_aa: CASSQGVRTIF

v_call: TRBV7-9
j_call: TRBJ1-2
cdr3_aa: CASTLQGYGYTF

v_call: TRBV6-9
j_call: TRBJ1-1
cdr3_aa: CASSYAGTYSEAFF

v_call: TRBV2
j_call: TRBJ2-1
cdr3_aa: CASVQAAEQFF

v_call: TRBV6-5
j_call: TRBJ1-6
cdr3_aa: CASRSVSRGNSPLHF

v_call: TRBV5-4
j_call: TRBJ2-5
cdr3_aa: CASSLWGRETQYF

v_call: TRBV5-6
j_call: TRBJ1-2
cdr3_aa: CASSWDSNGYTF

v_call: TRBV10-3
j_call: TRBJ2-7
cdr3_aa: CAISDLDRGAGNEQYF

v_call: TRBV7-2
j_call: TRBJ1-5
cdr3_aa: CASSNKAWGGGAQPQHF

v_call: TRBV6-5
j_call: TRBJ1-5
cdr3_aa: CASSPYTSNQPQHF

v_call: TRBV3-1/TRBV3-2
j_call: TRBJ2-2
cdr3_aa: CASSQDRVFLTGELFF

v_call: TRBV5-4
j_call: TRBJ2-7
cdr3_aa: CASSLQGAEQYF

v_call: TRBV11-2
j_call: TRBJ2-6
cdr3_aa: CASSPPERWVAGGANVLTF

v_call: TRBV4-3
j_call: TRBJ1-2
cdr3_aa: CASSQDSGQGSNTF

v_call: TRBV4-3
j_call: TRBJ2-1
cdr3_aa: CASSQDRVAGGINEQFF

v_call: TRBV10-3
j_call: TRBJ2-2
cdr3_aa: CAISEDLTTAGELFF

v_call: TRBV2
j_call: TRBJ1-1
cdr3_aa: CASSEAMGGRTEAFF

v_call: TRBV6-5
j_call: TRBJ1-2
cdr3_aa: CASSYGGGGYTF

v_call: TRBV5-1
j_call: TRBJ2-3
cdr3_aa: CASSLRTSGGTDTQYF

v_call: TRBV21-1
j_call: TRBJ1-2
cdr3_aa: CASSRGHMARGYTF

v_call: TRBV5-4
j_call: TRBJ2-2
cdr3_aa: CASSPPRFGNTNTGELFF